The entry below describes one T cell receptor (beta chain). As yet, its antigen is unknown. The entry originates in a study of cytomegalovirus exposure and HLA in healthy donors. About the research overall: Within an early data release were 80 million to 90 million unique TCRs drawn from HLA-typed donors.

The CDR3 loop spans 16 amino acids. The J segment lost 7 bases and the V segment lost 0 bases, leaving 10 bases of the junction unmatched. Per germline, CDR1 MNHEY and CDR2 SVGAGI. This PCR relied on a set of 60 Vbeta primers and 13 Jbeta primers. The protocol was immunoSEQ multiplex PCR, while the TCRdb copy is restricted to in-frame clones and leaves out a portion. The sample has some 160,000 clones, around 82% seen once. Notes on the study in general: The later analysis indicated that the majority of CMV-associated TCR beta chains appeared HLA-restricted. In an earlier analysis, in fewer than 700 donors, most V segments appeared productive either ~87% or ~30% of the time.

The chain combines TRBV6-5 with TRBJ2-7, with 9 nucleotides matching TRBD2. The material sequenced was PBMCs. The TCR originated in a man in his forties in good health and CMV-seronegative. The CDR3 region is CASSYSASGISGEQYF. The CDR3 DNA reads as TGTGCCAGCAGTTACTCGGCTAGCGGGATTTCTGGTGAGCAGTACTTC.